This passage covers 9 T cell receptor beta chains from one sample sequenced in a study of T cell responses to AZD1222 COVID-19 vaccine. This table comes from immunoSEQ multiplex PCR, and its TCRdb copy is limited to in-frame clones, with some not included. The sample gives some 120,000 clones, more than 70% of which show up once; under 2% is in the top ten. The specimen was peripheral blood, collected on day 0 of AZD1222 vaccination. The receptors here all came from an adult in good health.

In regard to this clone: Within the sample, other DNA sequences also encode this same CDR3. The rearrangement links TRBV7-2 to TRBJ1-1; D not resolved. From germline, CDR1 is SGHTA and CDR2 FQGNSA. Trimming took 3 bases from V and 2 from J, leaving 7 bases between them. The CDR3 has 13 amino acids. The CDR3 region has the DNA TGTGCCAGCAGCTTTTGGGGTAACACTGAAGCTTTCTTT. Translation gives CASSFWGNTEAFF.

This clone was detected only once. The chain recombines TRBV5-5 with TRBJ2-7, with TRBD1 matching over 7 bases. Germline lookup yields CDR1 SGHKS and CDR2 YYEKEE (reference sequence). The CDR3 spans 13 residues. The V gene end was trimmed by 3 bases and the J gene end by 3 bases; junction bases not matched to a gene: 3. The CDR3 bases are TGTGCCAGCAGCTGGCCAGGGGGCTACGAGCAGTACTTC. This encodes CASSWPGGYEQYF.

The chain couples TRBV27 to TRBJ1-5, with D unclear. The CDR3 covers 16 residues. Deletions cut 0 bases from V and 1 base from J, with 10 bases between. CDR1 and CDR2 from the germline V gene are MNHEY and SMNVEV (reference sequence). As DNA, the CDR3 is TGTGCCAGCAGTTTATCCCGAACAAGGAGCAATCAGCCCCAGCATTTT. Amino acids: CASSLSRTRSNQPQHF.

The chain carries TRBV5-1 and TRBJ1-4; D ambiguous. CDR1 and CDR2 (germline): SGHRS, YFSETQ. The CDR3 is 15 amino acids. V lost 6 bases and J lost 1, with 13 bases in between. CDR3 loop: CASTSSGLTNEKLFF. Written as DNA, the CDR3 is TGCGCCAGCACCTCCTCGGGATTAACTAATGAAAAACTGTTTTTT.

This clone was seen a few times. The CDR3 sequence is CASSLWDRGHTGELFF. CDR3 DNA sequence: TGTGCCAGCAGTTTATGGGACAGGGGGCACACCGGGGAGCTGTTTTTT. The chain couples TRBV28 to TRBJ2-2; 11 nucleotides agree with TRBD1. V trimming: 0 bases; J trimming: 3 bases; junction bases outside the gene matches: 0. CDR1 MDHEN and CDR2 SYDVKM come from the germline V gene. The CDR3 totals 16 residues.

The chain uses TRBV5-1 and TRBJ2-7; 7 nucleotides align to TRBD2. The germline V gene has CDR1 SGHRS and CDR2 YFSETQ. The V and J ends lost 5 bases and 0 bases, in that order; junction bases with no gene match: 2. The CDR3 runs to 13 residues. CDR3 in DNA: TGCGCCAGCAGACGCGGGAGCTCCTACGAGCAGTACTTC. Its protein is CASRRGSSYEQYF.

The V gene is TRBV10-1, the J gene TRBJ2-2; TRBD1 is a possible D gene (6 bases). Germline CDR1 is WNHNN and CDR2 is SYGVQD (reference sequence). V was clipped by 4 bases and J by 5 bases, with 8 bases between them. This CDR3 spans 13 amino acids. The DNA for the CDR3 is TGCGCCAGCAGTGGGACAGCGACCGGGGAGCTGTTTTTT. This translates into CASSGTATGELFF.

J is TRBJ1-1 and V is TRBV29-1; no definite D call. CDR1 SQVTM and CDR2 ANQGSEA come from the germline V gene. Trimming took off 6 bases at V and 0 bases at J, with 8 bases between the two ends. CDR3 length: 12 residues. The CDR3 is CSVRSLNTEAFF. The DNA of the CDR3 is TGCAGCGTCCGATCTTTGAACACTGAAGCTTTCTTT.

This clone has a single count. This chain connects TRBV29-1 to TRBJ2-1; D not certain. Trimming stripped 3 bases from V and 6 bases from J, with 15 bases between. Germline V gene data show CDR1 as SQVTM and CDR2 as ANQGSEA. The CDR3 spans 14 residues. In DNA, the CDR3 is TGCAGCGTTGAGGGCCGAGACATTCTCAATGAGCAGTTCTTC. Translated, it gives CSVEGRDILNEQFF.